This is a list of T cell receptor beta chains from one sample in a study of neurological immune-mediated disorders. In TCRdb, the 5' RACE reads were re-called with MiXCR into one record per CDR3 protein. The sample contains 45,000 to 65,000 distinct CDR3 sequences, around 4.4% of which appear only once. Source material: PBMCs. The source is a man aged 50-60 years with multiple sclerosis. Both conserved end residues are trimmed from each CDR3.

v_call cdr3_aa
TRBV5-1 ASSLGQAGANVLT
TRBV7-2 ASSLPRTTDTQY
TRBV6-5 ASRGTSGNTIY
TRBV7-6 ASSGGRFSVQF
TRBV28 ASNRLAGAQAETQY
TRBV20-1 SVGRQSTDTQY
TRBV28 ASSLRGVGNQPQN
TRBV28 ASSSSPKWTEAF
TRBV12-3/TRBV12-4 ASSPRGQSINSPLH
TRBV3-1 ASSPAGGAFYEQY
TRBV29-1 SVAGGMAEQF
TRBV20-1 SARDERGEETQY
TRBV20-1 SATTGDSMNTEAF
TRBV28 ASSMRGSGVQPQH
TRBV6-6 ASSPGAATEAF
TRBV11-2 ASSSPDGYGYT
TRBV4-1 ASSQQHRGRTEAF